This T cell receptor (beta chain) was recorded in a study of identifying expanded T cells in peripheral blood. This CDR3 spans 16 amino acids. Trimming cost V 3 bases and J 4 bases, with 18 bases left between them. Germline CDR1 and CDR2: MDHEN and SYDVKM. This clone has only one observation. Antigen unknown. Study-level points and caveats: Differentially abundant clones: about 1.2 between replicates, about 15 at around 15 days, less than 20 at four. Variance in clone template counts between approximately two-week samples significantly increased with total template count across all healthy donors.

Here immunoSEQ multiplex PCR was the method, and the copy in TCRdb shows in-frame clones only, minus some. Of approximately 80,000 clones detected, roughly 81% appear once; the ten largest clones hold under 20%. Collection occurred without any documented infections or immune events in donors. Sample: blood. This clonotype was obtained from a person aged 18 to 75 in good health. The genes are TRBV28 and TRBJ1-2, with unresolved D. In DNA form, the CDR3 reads TGTGCCAGCAGTTTTGAACGGGCCCAGAAGTCCTATGGCTACACCTTC. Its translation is CASSFERAQKSYGYTF.